One sample yielded the 22 T cell receptor beta chains listed below, sequenced in a study of blood T cell repertoires in COVID-19 (dated by TCRdb to the early 2020s). The method was the immunoSEQ multiplex PCR assay. Sourced from immuneACCESS, this table was stored by TCRdb with only in-frame sequences that have V and J called. A share of the clones is absent; for the studies checked, an unresolved V gene accounts for under half, and the remainder has no known explanation. The sample profile shows roughly 300,000 clones; approximately 90% of them were found once. Jointly, the top ten make up about 4.2% of the sample. The sequenced material came from PBMCs or T cells enriched from blood (not recorded which). These receptors all stem from a man aged 25-45 years who had recovered from COVID-19.

This clone was recorded only once. The chain uses TRBV27 and TRBJ2-7; D remains unclear. The CDR3 sequence is 16 residues long. The germline gives CDR1 MNHEY, CDR2 SMNVEV (reference sequence). Trimming removed 2 bases from V and 1 base from J, with 15 bases in between. CDR3 sequence: CASSLTEASYSYEQYF. The CDR3 coding sequence is TGTGCCAGCAGTTTAACTGAGGCCTCATATTCCTACGAGCAGTACTTC.

The chain couples TRBV24-1 to TRBJ2-3; 11 bases are shared with TRBD2. The V segment lost 1 base and the J segment 2 bases; nucleotides outside the gene matches: 10. There are 19 residues in the CDR3. Germline CDR1 reads KGHDR; CDR2 reads SFDVKD. Here the CDR3 DNA reads TGTGCCACCAGTGATTTCCCTAGCGGGAGGTTGCGTGACACAGATACGCAGTATTTT. As protein: CATSDFPSGRLRDTDTQYF.

The chain employs TRBV6-5 and TRBJ1-1; possible D gene TRBD1, 6 bases. The CDR3 length is 14 residues. Trimming took 7 bases from V and 5 from J, leaving 17 bases between them. Germline values: CDR1 MNHEY, CDR2 SVGAGI. The CDR3 bases are TGTGCCAGCACCCACGGGGGGCGCGGAACTGAAGCTTTCTTT. Amino acids: CASTHGGRGTEAFF.

This chain links TRBV11-2 with TRBJ1-4, with D possibly TRBD1 on 5 matching bases. CDR1 is SGHAT and CDR2 is FQNNGV in the germline V gene. The length of the CDR3 is 16 residues. Trimming pared 4 bases from V and 1 base from J, leaving 13 bases between. The CDR3 protein is CASSSRAGRTNEKLFF. In DNA, the CDR3 is TGTGCCAGCAGCTCCCGGGCGGGGCGAACTAATGAAAAACTGTTTTTT.

The V and J genes are TRBV7-2 and TRBJ1-2; 7 positions agree with TRBD1. Germline CDR1 and CDR2: SGHTA and FQGNSA. The CDR3 runs 17 residues. The trim removed 1 base at V and 9 bases at J, leaving 17 bases unmatched. As DNA, the CDR3 is TGTGCCAGCAGCTTAGAGGGGACAGTGGGTTTGGATTTGCGCTACACCTTC. This translates into CASSLEGTVGLDLRYTF.

This clone was recorded only once. The chain's CDR3 is CASSGGVSNYGYTF. DNA for the CDR3: TGTGCCAGCAGCGGGGGGGTCTCTAACTATGGCTACACCTTC. The J gene is TRBJ1-2, the V gene TRBV9; a possible D gene is TRBD1 (5 bases). In germline, CDR1 is SGDLS, CDR2 YYNGEE. V was cut by 3 bases and J by 0 bases, with 9 bases left in between. The CDR3 is made up of 14 amino acids.

The chain recombines TRBV27 with TRBJ2-7; D uncertain. The CDR3 extends over 12 amino acids. CDR1 is MNHEY, CDR2 SMNVEV, per germline (reference sequence). Trimming shortened V by 2 bases and J by 3 bases, and 5 bases separated the two germline ends. CDR3 protein: CASSLNFYEQYF. CDR3 nucleotide sequence: TGTGCCAGCAGTTTAAACTTCTACGAGCAGTACTTC.

This clone occurred once. This rearrangement joins TRBV5-8 to TRBJ2-7; no firm D call. The V end lost 0 bases, the J end lost 7 bases, and 26 bases lay between the germline ends. The CDR3 spans 18 residues. CDR1 is SGHTS and CDR2 is YDEGEE in the germline V gene. The CDR3 loop is CASSLDFEVPRPSSEQYF. The CDR3 coding sequence is TGTGCCAGCAGCTTGGATTTCGAGGTGCCTAGACCTTCGTCTGAGCAGTACTTC. The variable domain in full, completed from reference TRBV5-8 and TRBJ2-7, reads EAGVTQSPTHLIKTRGQQATLRCSPISGHTSVYWYQQALGLGLQFLLWYDEGEERNRGNFPPRFSGRQFPNYSSELNVNALELEDSALYLCASSLDFEVPRPSSEQYFGPGTRLTVT.

This chain uses TRBV11-2 with TRBJ1-1; 9 positions match TRBD1. This CDR3 comprises 13 residues. J was trimmed by 11 bases and V by 5 bases; bases with no gene match: 9. Germline V lookup: CDR1 SGHAT, CDR2 FQNNGV. The CDR3 bases are TGTGCCAGCAGCCCTGACAGGGGGGAATCGGCTTTCTTT. Translated, it gives CASSPDRGESAFF.

The V call is TRBV5-4, the J call TRBJ2-1; 7 bases line up with TRBD2. CDR3 size: 16 residues. J lost 0 bases, V lost 2 bases, and 5 bases had no gene match. CDR1 and CDR2 from the germline V gene are SGHNT and YYREEE (reference sequence). The CDR3 nucleotides are TGTGCCAGCAGCTTACCCTGGGACTACTCCTACAATGAGCAGTTCTTC. Amino acid sequence: CASSLPWDYSYNEQFF. The whole variable domain, remainder taken from reference TRBV5-4 and TRBJ2-1, is ETGVTQSPTHLIKTRGQQVTLRCSSQSGHNTVSWYQQALGQGPQFIFQYYREEENGRGNFPPRFSGLQFPNYSSELNVNALELDDSALYLCASSLPWDYSYNEQFFGPGTRLTVL.

The chain employs TRBV7-2 and TRBJ1-4; TRBD1 agrees at 7 bases. The CDR3 consists of 14 residues. Germline CDR1 reads SGHTA; CDR2 reads FQGNSA. V dropped 4 bases and J dropped 7; count of bases not matched to a gene: 6. For the CDR3, the DNA is TGTGCCAGCAGCTCGGGACAGCCTGTTGAAAAACTGTTTTTT. Residues: CASSSGQPVEKLFF.

V and J are TRBV13 and TRBJ2-2; 8 positions match TRBD1. The germline CDR1 and CDR2 sequences are PRHDT and FYEKMQ (reference sequence). V trimming: 5 bases; J trimming: 1 base; junction bases outside the gene matches: 18. CDR3 length equals 20 residues. The CDR3 DNA reads as TGTGCCAGCAGCGCAACAGGGGGTCCACCAGGTGGGGGGAACACCGGGGAGCTGTTTTTT. Protein sequence: CASSATGGPPGGGNTGELFF.

The rearrangement uses TRBV12-5 and TRBJ1-2, with D possibly TRBD1 on 6 matching bases. V shed 2 bases and J shed 7 bases, with 11 bases lying between them. The CDR3 covers 13 residues. Germline-derived CDR1 and CDR2 are LGHNT and FRNRAP. The CDR3: CASGLPPGVGYTF. The DNA of the CDR3 is TGTGCTAGTGGTTTGCCACCAGGGGTTGGCTACACCTTC. Based on the CDR3 plus reference TRBV12-5 and TRBJ1-2, the full variable domain is DARVTQTPRHKVTEMGQEVTMRCQPILGHNTVFWYRQTMMQGLELLAYFRNRAPLDDSGMPKDRFSAEMPDATLATLKIQPSEPRDSAVYFCASGLPPGVGYTFGSGTRLTVV.

V and J are TRBV28 and TRBJ2-2; D may be TRBD1 (5 bases). The germline CDR1 and CDR2 sequences are MDHEN and SYDVKM. The ends were cut back, 3 bases at V and 8 bases at J, with 7 bases in the middle. This CDR3 contains 12 residues. CDR3 in amino acids: CASSLSGGELFF. In DNA, the CDR3 is TGTGCCAGCAGTTTGTCAGGGGGGGAGCTGTTTTTT.

The chain joins TRBV5-1 to TRBJ1-2; possibly TRBD1 for D (5 bases). The CDR3 has 13 residues. Germline CDR1 and CDR2: SGHRS and YFSETQ. V shed 4 bases and J shed 3 bases, with 10 bases lying between them. The CDR3 sequence: CASSQRDYYGYTF. In DNA, the CDR3 is TGCGCCAGCAGCCAGAGGGACTACTATGGCTACACCTTC.

The chain has TRBV2 and TRBJ2-2; tentative D call: TRBD1 (5 bases). The CDR3 contains 18 residues. Per the germline V gene, CDR1 is SNHLY and CDR2 is FYNNEI. The ends were cut back, 0 bases at V and 0 bases at J, with 14 bases in the middle. In DNA form, the CDR3 reads TGTGCCAGCAGTGAAGCTGGTCAGGGTTTCGCGAACACCGGGGAGCTGTTTTTT. Its protein product is CASSEAGQGFANTGELFF.

This clone was observed a few times. The J gene is TRBJ1-1, the V gene TRBV28, with unresolved D. With 2 bases removed from V and 1 base from J, the gap between germline ends came to 11 bases. Germline lookup yields CDR1 MDHEN and CDR2 SYDVKM. CDR3 length: 15 amino acids. CDR3 region: CASSLLVGRNTEAFF. The CDR3 nucleotides read TGTGCCAGCAGTTTACTGGTTGGGCGGAACACTGAAGCTTTCTTT.

In the case of this clone: At the DNA level, this CDR3 is encoded by other sequences in the same sample as well. The rearrangement links TRBV18 to TRBJ2-5, with 8 bases fitting TRBD1. J gave up 4 bases and V 2 bases, and 0 bases lay outside the gene matches. Germline V gene sequence: CDR1 KGHSH, CDR2 LQKENI. The CDR3 sequence is 13 residues long. The chain's CDR3 is CASSPGQGETQYF. CDR3 bases: TGTGCCAGCTCACCAGGACAGGGAGAGACCCAGTACTTC.

The CDR3 DNA is TGTGCCAGCAGCTTGACGGACAGGTCTACGTATGGCTACACCTTC. Encoded protein: CASSLTDRSTYGYTF. The V and J genes are TRBV5-6 and TRBJ1-2; 7 nucleotides match TRBD1. CDR1 and CDR2 from the germline V gene are SGHDT and YYEEEE. The ends lost 1 base at V and 5 bases at J; junction bases unmatched: 8. CDR3 length: 15 amino acids.

The chain combines TRBV28 with TRBJ1-5; 9 bases are a match to TRBD1. The CDR3 contains 15 residues. Germline V gene data show CDR1 as MDHEN and CDR2 as SYDVKM. V lost 5 bases to trimming and J lost 5 bases; unmatched junction nucleotides: 7. For the CDR3, the DNA is TGTGCCAGCAGTCTAGGACAGGGGCTTTATCAGCCCCAGCATTTT. Protein: CASSLGQGLYQPQHF.

V is TRBV5-1 and J is TRBJ1-2; no firm D call. V lost 4 bases to trimming and J lost 0 bases, with 10 bases between them. The CDR3 is made up of 14 amino acids. From germline, CDR1 is SGHRS and CDR2 YFSETQ. CDR3 sequence (DNA): TGCGCCAGCAGCGAGCCGGGGACTAACTATGGCTACACCTTC. This codes for CASSEPGTNYGYTF.

This chain links TRBV15 with TRBJ1-5; D is possibly TRBD1 (6 bases). Trimming cost V 0 bases and J 4 bases, with 10 bases left between them. Per germline, CDR1 LNHNV and CDR2 YYDKDF (reference sequence). The CDR3 sequence is 15 residues long. The CDR3 DNA reads as TGTGCCACCAGCAGAGACAGGGGTTGGAATCAGCCCCAGCATTTT. Its protein product is CATSRDRGWNQPQHF.